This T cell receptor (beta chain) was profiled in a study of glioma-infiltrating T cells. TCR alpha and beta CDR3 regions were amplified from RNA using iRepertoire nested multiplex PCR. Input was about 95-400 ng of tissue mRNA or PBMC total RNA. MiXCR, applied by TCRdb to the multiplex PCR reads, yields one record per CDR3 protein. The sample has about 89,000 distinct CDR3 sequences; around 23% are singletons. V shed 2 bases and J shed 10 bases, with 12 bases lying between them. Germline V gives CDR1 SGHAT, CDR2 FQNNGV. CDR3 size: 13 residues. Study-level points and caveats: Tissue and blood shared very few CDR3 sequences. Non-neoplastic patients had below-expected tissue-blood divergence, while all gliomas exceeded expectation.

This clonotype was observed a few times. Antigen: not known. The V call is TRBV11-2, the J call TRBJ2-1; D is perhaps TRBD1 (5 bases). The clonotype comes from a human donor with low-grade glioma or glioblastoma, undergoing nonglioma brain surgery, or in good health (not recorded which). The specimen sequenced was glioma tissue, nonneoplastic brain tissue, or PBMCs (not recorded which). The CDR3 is CASSLWQGLEQFF. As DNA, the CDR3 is TGTGCCAGCAGCTTATGGCAGGGTCTCGAGCAGTTCTTC.